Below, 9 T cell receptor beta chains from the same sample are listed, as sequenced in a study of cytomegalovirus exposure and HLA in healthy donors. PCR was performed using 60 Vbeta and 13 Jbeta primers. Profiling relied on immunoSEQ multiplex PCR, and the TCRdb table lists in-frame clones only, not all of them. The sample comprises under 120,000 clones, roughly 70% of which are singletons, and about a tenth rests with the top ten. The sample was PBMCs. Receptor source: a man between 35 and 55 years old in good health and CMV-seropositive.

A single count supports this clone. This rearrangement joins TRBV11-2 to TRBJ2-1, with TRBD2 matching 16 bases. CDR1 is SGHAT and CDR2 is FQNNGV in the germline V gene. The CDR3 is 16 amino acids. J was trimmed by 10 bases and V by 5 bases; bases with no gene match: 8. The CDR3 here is CASSGPGLAGGGEQFF. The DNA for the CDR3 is TGTGCCAGCAGCGGACCGGGACTAGCGGGAGGGGGGGAGCAGTTCTTC. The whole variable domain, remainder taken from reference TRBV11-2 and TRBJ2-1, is EAGVAQSPRYKIIEKRQSVAFWCNPISGHATLYWYQQILGQGPKLLIQFQNNGVVDDSQLPKDRFSAERLKGVDSTLKIQPAKLEDSAVYLCASSGPGLAGGGEQFFGPGTRLTVL.

For the CDR3, the DNA is TGTGCCAGCAGCTCGACTACAAATACCTACGAGCAGTACTTC. Protein: CASSSTTNTYEQYF. The chain uses TRBV28 and TRBJ2-7, with a weak D call TRBD2 (5 bases). Germline V gene data show CDR1 as MDHEN and CDR2 as SYDVKM. Trimming removed 6 bases from V and 2 bases from J, with 14 bases in between. This CDR3 has 14 residues.

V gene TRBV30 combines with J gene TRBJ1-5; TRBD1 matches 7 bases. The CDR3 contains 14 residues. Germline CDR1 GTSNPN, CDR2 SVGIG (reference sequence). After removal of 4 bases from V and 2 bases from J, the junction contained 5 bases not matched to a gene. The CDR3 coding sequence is TGTGCCTGGACTCAGGGGGGAGGCAATCAGCCCCAGCATTTT. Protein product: CAWTQGGGNQPQHF.

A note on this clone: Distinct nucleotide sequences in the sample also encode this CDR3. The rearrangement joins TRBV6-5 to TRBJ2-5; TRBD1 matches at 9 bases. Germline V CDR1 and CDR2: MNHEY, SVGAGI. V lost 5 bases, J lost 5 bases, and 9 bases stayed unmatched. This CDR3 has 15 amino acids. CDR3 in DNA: TGTGCCAGCAGTAGAAAGCCGGGACAGGGTGAGACCCAGTACTTC. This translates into CASSRKPGQGETQYF.

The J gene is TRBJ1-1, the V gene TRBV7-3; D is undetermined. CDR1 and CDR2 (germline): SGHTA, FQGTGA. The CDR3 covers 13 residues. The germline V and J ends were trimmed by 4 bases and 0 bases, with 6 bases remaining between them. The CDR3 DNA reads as TGTGCCAGCAGCTCTTTAATGAACACTGAAGCTTTCTTT. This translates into CASSSLMNTEAFF. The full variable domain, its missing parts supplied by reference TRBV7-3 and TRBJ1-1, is GAGVSQTPSNKVTEKGKYVELRCDPISGHTALYWYRQSLGQGPEFLIYFQGTGAADDSGLPNDRFFAVRPEGSVSTLKIQRTERGDSAVYLCASSSLMNTEAFFGQGTRLTVV.

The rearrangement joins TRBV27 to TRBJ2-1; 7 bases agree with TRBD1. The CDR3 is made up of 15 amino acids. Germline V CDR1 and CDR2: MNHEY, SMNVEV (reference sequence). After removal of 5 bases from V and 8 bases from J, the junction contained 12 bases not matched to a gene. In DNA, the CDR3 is TGTGCCAGCAGTCGAGGGGGCCTGGTTGCGTATGAGCAGTTCTTC. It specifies CASSRGGLVAYEQFF.

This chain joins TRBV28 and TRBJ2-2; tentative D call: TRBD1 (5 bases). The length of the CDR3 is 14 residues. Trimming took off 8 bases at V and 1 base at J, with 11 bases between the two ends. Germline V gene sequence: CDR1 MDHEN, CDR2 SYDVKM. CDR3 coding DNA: TGTGCCAGCTGGGGCACCCAGAACACCGGGGAGCTGTTTTTT. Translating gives CASWGTQNTGELFF.

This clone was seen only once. For the CDR3, the DNA is TGTGCCAGCAGCCCCGTCCCGGGGACAGGCACAGATACGCAGTATTTT. It encodes CASSPVPGTGTDTQYF. The J gene is TRBJ2-3, the V gene TRBV7-2; 7 bases fit TRBD1. The CDR3 has 16 residues. J was trimmed by 1 base and V by 5 bases; bases with no gene match: 9. Germline assignment: CDR1 SGHTA and CDR2 FQGNSA. Full variable domain (outside the CDR3, taken from reference TRBV7-2 and TRBJ2-3): GAGVSQSPSNKVTEKGKDVELRCDPISGHTALYWYRQSLGQGLEFLIYFQGNSAPDKSGLPSDRFSAERTGGSVSTLTIQRTQQEDSAVYLCASSPVPGTGTDTQYFGPGTRLTVL.

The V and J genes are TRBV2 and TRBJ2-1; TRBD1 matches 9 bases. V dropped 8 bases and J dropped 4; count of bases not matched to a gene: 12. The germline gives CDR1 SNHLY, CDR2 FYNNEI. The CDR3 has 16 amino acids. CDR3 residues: CASQEVDRGNYNEQFF. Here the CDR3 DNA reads TGTGCCAGCCAGGAGGTAGACAGGGGGAATTACAATGAGCAGTTCTTC.